Listed below are T cell receptor beta chains from one sample, sequenced in a study of OX40 agonist ivuxolimab in advanced cancers. Assay used: immunoSEQ multiplex PCR; TCRdb lists only in-frame clones, some missing. The repertoire holds tens of thousands of clones, with around 80% as singletons. The sample here was CD4+ or CD8+ T cells sorted from blood, taken in a trial of the OX40 agonist ivuxolimab. These TCRs come from an adult with an advanced solid tumor such as melanoma, head and neck, liver or kidney cancer. The CDR3 runs from the conserved cysteine through the conserved F or W. A D gene is named only where the DNA matches it firmly. Size is omitted from some rows. Given values are once, few, many or a class for expanded clones.

CDR3 | DNA | V | length | D | J | size
CASSSQGSYGYTF | TGTGCCAGCAGTTCACAGGGGAGCTATGGCTACACCTTC | TRBV27 | 13 | TRBD1 | TRBJ1-2 | NA
CATSRDLGGHTEAFF | TGTGCCACCAGCAGAGATCTGGGGGGCCACACTGAAGCTTTCTTT | TRBV15 | 15 | NA | TRBJ1-1 | NA
CSVPGRVSYNEQFF | TGCAGCGTCCCAGGACGGGTCTCCTACAATGAGCAGTTCTTC | TRBV29-1 | 14 | NA | TRBJ2-1 | NA
CASTRGLAGAGEQYF | TGTGCCAGCACCCGAGGACTAGCGGGAGCCGGGGAGCAGTACTTC | TRBV2 | 15 | TRBD2 | TRBJ2-7 | NA
CASNRAGANVLTF | TGTGCCAGTAATCGGGCAGGGGCCAACGTCCTGACTTTC | TRBV19 | 13 | NA | TRBJ2-6 | NA
CASSRSPYEQYF | TGTGCCAGCAGTCGGTCACCCTACGAGCAGTACTTC | TRBV2 | 12 | NA | TRBJ2-7 | few
CASTLSGTSGRGEQFF | TGTGCCAGCACCCTCTCGGGTACTAGCGGGAGGGGTGAGCAGTTCTTC | TRBV27 | 16 | TRBD2 | TRBJ2-1 | NA
CATAKETLTYEQYF | TGTGCCACCGCAAAGGAGACTCTCACCTACGAGCAGTACTTC | TRBV18 | 14 | NA | TRBJ2-7 | NA
CASSPSGDTQYF | TGTGCCAGTAGCCCCTCTGGAGATACGCAGTATTTT | TRBV19 | 12 | NA | TRBJ2-3 | NA
CASSSGWSNQPQHF | TGTGCCAGCAGCTCCGGCTGGAGCAATCAGCCCCAGCATTTT | TRBV27 | 14 | NA | TRBJ1-5 | NA
CASSQDGGNSPLHF | TGTGCCAGCAGCCAAGATGGCGGAAATTCACCCCTCCACTTT | TRBV4-2 | 14 | NA | TRBJ1-6 | NA
CATGGQGDTGELFF | TGTGCCACCGGGGGTCAGGGGGACACCGGGGAGCTGTTTTTT | TRBV28 | 14 | NA | TRBJ2-2 | NA
CASRRKGMDSVFF | TGTGCCAGCCGGAGGAAGGGCATGGACTCGGTGTTCTTC | TRBV28 | 13 | NA | TRBJ2-1 | NA
CASSSVAGGAQPQHF | TGTGCCAGCAGTTCCGTTGCAGGGGGGGCGCAGCCCCAGCATTTT | TRBV6-5 | 15 | TRBD1 | TRBJ1-5 | NA
CASSERRAAYEQYF | TGTGCCAGCAGTGAACGGCGGGCAGCCTACGAGCAGTACTTC | TRBV2 | 14 | NA | TRBJ2-7 | NA
CASSQVGGRTQYF | TGTGCCAGCAGCCAAGTCGGGGGGAGGACCCAGTACTTC | TRBV5-6 | 13 | TRBD2 | TRBJ2-5 | NA
CATSRAWDLSTGELFF | TGTGCCACCAGCAGAGCCTGGGACCTCAGTACCGGGGAGCTGTTTTTT | TRBV15 | 16 | NA | TRBJ2-2 | NA
CASSLANLLTDTQYF | TGTGCCAGCAGCTTAGCGAATTTGCTCACAGATACGCAGTATTTT | TRBV7-9 | 15 | NA | TRBJ2-3 | NA
CASSSSMGRNTEAFF | TGTGCCAGCTCCTCGTCTATGGGCAGGAACACTGAAGCTTTCTTT | TRBV7-6 | 15 | NA | TRBJ1-1 | once
CASSLRHSQKAFF | TGTGCCAGCAGCTTAAGACACAGCCAAAAAGCTTTCTTT | TRBV11-2 | 13 | NA | TRBJ1-1 | NA
CASRTGVNTGELFF | TGTGCCAGCCGGACAGGGGTTAACACCGGGGAGCTGTTTTTT | TRBV19 | 14 | TRBD1 | TRBJ2-2 | few
CSARDPGGYTF | TGCAGTGCACGGGACCCGGGTGGCTACACCTTC | TRBV20-1 | 11 | NA | TRBJ1-2 | once
CASSLKGTYEQYF | TGTGCCAGCAGCTTGAAGGGAACCTACGAGCAGTACTTC | TRBV7-2 | 13 | NA | TRBJ2-7 | NA
CASSHGTSADNEQFF | TGTGCCAGCAGCCACGGGACTAGCGCCGACAATGAGCAGTTCTTC | TRBV4-2 | 15 | TRBD2 | TRBJ2-1 | NA
CASSTTGTRVQYF | TGTGCCAGCAGTACGACCGGGACCCGGGTCCAGTACTTC | TRBV28 | 13 | NA | TRBJ2-5 | NA
CASSRRVGETQYF | TGTGCCAGTAGCCGACGGGTAGGAGAGACCCAGTACTTC | TRBV19 | 13 | NA | TRBJ2-5 | NA
CASSPARESRTGELFF | TGTGCCAGCAGCCCCGCGCGGGAGTCGCGGACCGGGGAGCTGTTTTTT | TRBV11-3 | 16 | TRBD2 | TRBJ2-2 | NA
CASSLSLPTGKNGYTF | TGTGCCAGCAGTTTATCGCTCCCTACAGGGAAGAATGGCTACACCTTC | TRBV27 | 16 | NA | TRBJ1-2 | NA
CASSPRGGLAGSEQYF | TGTGCCAGCTCTCCGAGGGGGGGACTAGCGGGAAGCGAGCAGTACTTC | TRBV18 | 16 | TRBD2 | TRBJ2-7 | NA
CASSSRPTSGSFNEQFF | TGTGCCAGCAGCTCCCGCCCTACTAGCGGGAGTTTTAATGAGCAGTTCTTC | TRBV11-3 | 17 | TRBD2 | TRBJ2-1 | NA
CAWVRPGQGGDNVLTF | TGTGCCTGGGTTCGACCGGGGCAGGGTGGTGACAACGTCCTGACTTTC | TRBV30 | 16 | NA | TRBJ2-6 | NA
CASRQLASTDTQYF | TGTGCCAGCAGGCAGCTAGCGAGCACAGATACGCAGTATTTT | TRBV2 | 14 | NA | TRBJ2-3 | NA
CASSRTSTGEQFF | TGTGCCAGCAGCCGAACTAGTACTGGTGAGCAGTTCTTC | TRBV6-5 | 13 | NA | TRBJ2-1 | NA
CASKTLGQADGYTF | TGTGCCAGCAAGACCCTGGGGCAGGCAGATGGCTACACCTTC | TRBV5-4 | 14 | NA | TRBJ1-2 | once
CASSDGPLRSYTF | TGTGCCAGCAGTGATGGGCCGCTACGAAGCTACACCTTC | TRBV6-1 | 13 | NA | TRBJ1-2 | NA
CASSVELAGALGEQYF | TGTGCCAGCAGCGTAGAACTAGCGGGAGCCCTCGGCGAGCAGTACTTC | TRBV9 | 16 | TRBD2 | TRBJ2-7 | NA
CASSIRGTGTEAFF | TGTGCCAGTAGTATTCGCGGGACGGGAACTGAAGCTTTCTTT | TRBV19 | 14 | NA | TRBJ1-1 | NA
CASSFGGRPAETQYF | TGCGCCAGCAGCTTCGGCGGGAGACCGGCAGAGACCCAGTACTTC | TRBV5-1 | 15 | TRBD2 | TRBJ2-5 | few
CASSLYTQGYTF | TGTGCCAGCAGCTTATACACTCAGGGCTACACCTTC | TRBV7-9 | 12 | NA | TRBJ1-2 | NA
CASGSSSYNEQFF | TGTGCCAGCGGTAGCAGCTCCTACAATGAGCAGTTCTTC | TRBV7-9 | 13 | NA | TRBJ2-1 | once
CASSLSITSDEQFF | TGTGCCAGCAGTTTATCGATCACTAGCGATGAGCAGTTCTTC | TRBV27 | 14 | TRBD2 | TRBJ2-1 | once
CASSYRLAGRAWETQYF | TGTGCCAGCAGCTACAGGCTAGCGGGACGGGCGTGGGAGACCCAGTACTTC | TRBV11-3 | 17 | TRBD2 | TRBJ2-5 | NA
CASRARAAQGGELFF | TGTGCCAGCAGGGCCCGGGCAGCCCAAGGCGGGGAGCTGTTTTTT | TRBV27 | 15 | NA | TRBJ2-2 | NA
CASSSGTEASYEQYF | TGTGCCAGCAGCTCCGGGACAGAGGCGTCCTACGAGCAGTACTTC | TRBV5-6 | 15 | TRBD1 | TRBJ2-7 | NA
CASSERAGWEQFF | TGTGCCAGCAGTGAACGGGCCGGGTGGGAGCAGTTCTTC | TRBV6-5 | 13 | NA | TRBJ2-1 | NA
CASRQRLPSSEQYF | TGTGCCAGCCGTCAGCGGCTACCATCCTCCGAGCAGTACTTC | TRBV7-2 | 14 | NA | TRBJ2-7 | NA
CSVRTGRDTEAFF | TGCAGCGTCCGGACAGGGAGAGACACTGAAGCTTTCTTT | TRBV29-1 | 13 | TRBD1 | TRBJ1-1 | NA
CAWSFFGATNEKLFF | TGTGCCTGGAGTTTTTTTGGTGCAACTAATGAAAAACTGTTTTTT | TRBV30 | 15 | NA | TRBJ1-4 | once